This T cell receptor (beta chain) was identified during a study of regulatory T cells in long-lasting Graves disease. Building of the TCR beta libraries involved iRepertoire HTBI primers and Arm-PCR of CDR3 regions. TCRdb processed the multiplex PCR reads anew with MiXCR; each CDR3 protein has one entry. The sample carries 450,000 to 700,000 distinct CDR3 sequences, around an eighth recorded once. This clonotype was seen a few times. Specified time point: newly diagnosed GD, antithyroid drugs for less than 3 months. Extracted PBMC RNA gave rise to the TCR library. Peripheral blood, around 9 milliliters per patient, was collected in EDTA tubes. These data are also associated with another study on T cells in Graves' hyperthyroidism and ophthalmopathy.

The input for sequencing was peripheral blood mononuclear cells (PBMCs), taken at new diagnosis, from a patient treated with antithyroid drugs. The sequence derives from a man aged 30 to 39 with Graves disease.

CDR3 loop: CASAAGYSGNTIYF. CDR3 DNA: TGCGCCAGCGCGGCAGGGTACTCTGGAAACACCATATATTTT. V is TRBV10-2 and J is TRBJ1-3, with D possibly TRBD1 on 5 matching bases. This CDR3 spans 14 amino acids. CDR1 and CDR2 from the germline V gene are WSHSY and SAAADI. The germline V and J ends were trimmed by 8 bases and 0 bases, with 11 bases remaining between them.